Sequencing of this TCR beta chain was carried out in a study of shared clonotypes between healthy human individuals. Looking at the study overall: A donor's plate count was three for CD4 naive and three for CD4 memory; CD8 naive had two and CD8 memory one.

General observations from the study: Sharing across a handful of donors was seen in roughly 5% of naive CD4 clonotypes. Researchers sampled blood only, noting tissue repertoires likely differ.

The V end was cut by 1 base, the J end by 0 bases, with 7 bases between. The CDR3 spans 15 residues. Germline values: CDR1 MGHRA, CDR2 YSYEKL. Only one count was recorded for this clone. Its matching antigen is unknown. DNA at approximately 200 ng, approximately 30,000 T cell genomes, went into sorted-subset replicate PCRs. The protocol was immunoSEQ multiplex PCR, while the TCRdb copy is restricted to in-frame clones and leaves out a portion. Among around 1.4 million clones listed, roughly 98.5% were seen once. This receptor was taken from a man aged 25 to 40 in good health. Material: naive CD4+ T cells sorted from blood. Subset in this sample: CD45RA+ positively selected. The chain carries TRBV4-1 and TRBJ1-3; D ambiguous. The DNA of the CDR3 is TGCGCCAGCAGCCAAGGGACCTTCTCTGGAAACACCATATATTTT. Translated: CASSQGTFSGNTIYF.